The entry that follows covers one TCR beta chain sequence. What it recognizes is unknown. This entry is derived from a study of a mutant IDH1 vaccine in newly diagnosed glioma. Study-level information: Vaccination followed radiotherapy alone by 4-6 weeks, or accompanied temozolomide cycles. The earlier regimen, radiotherapy, temozolomide, or both, was most often both. Whole-study findings and limits: The study observed vaccine-induced immune responses in 90% to 95% of patients.

Time point meaning: week 11, during vaccination. Vaccine doses each comprised 300 ug of mutant IDH1 20-mer peptide, with topical imiquimod. Donors had new WHO grade 3 or 4 IDH1-mutant, ATRX-lost astrocytomas. Looked up from germline, CDR1 is SGHRS and CDR2 is YFSETQ. After removal of 3 bases from V and 5 bases from J, the junction contained 1 base not matched to a gene. This CDR3 has 15 amino acids. Generated by immunoSEQ multiplex PCR, the TCRdb table keeps only in-frame clones and is missing some. In the table there are over 95,000 clones, roughly 88% of which are singletons. The chain is built from TRBV5-1 and TRBJ2-3, with 15 bases identical to TRBD2. Sequences were derived from PBMCs, sampled from a glioma patient whose treatment included an IDH1 peptide vaccine. The TCR sequence derives from a woman in her fifties or sixties with glioma. CDR3 residues: CASSWGLAGGDTQYF. The CDR3 DNA reads as TGCGCCAGCAGCTGGGGACTAGCGGGAGGAGATACGCAGTATTTT. Full variable domain (outside the CDR3, taken from reference TRBV5-1 and TRBJ2-3): KAGVTQTPRYLIKTRGQQVTLSCSPISGHRSVSWYQQTPGQGLQFLFEYFSETQRNKGNFPGRFSGRQFSNSRSEMNVSTLELGDSALYLCASSWGLAGGDTQYFGPGTRLTVL.